This T cell receptor beta chain was identified in a study of tumor-infiltrating lymphocytes in primary liver carcinoma. Study in general: These were node-negative, non-metastatic T1-T3 tumors of 4.2 to 10 cm. Study-level results: Pairs comparing tumor with adjacent tissue or blood overlapped less than pairs drawn from tumor regions. The study found a significantly higher top-250-clone fraction in tumors than in blood (p = 0.039).

The V gene lost 4 bases and the J gene lost 7 bases, with 19 bases spanning the gap. The CDR3 is 14 amino acids. Germline V gives CDR1 GTSNPN, CDR2 SVGIG (reference sequence). Researchers generated TCR beta cDNA from 500 to 600 ng of total RNA, relying on a constant-region primer. Libraries for TCR beta were built through three nested multiplex PCR rounds, which together made up a slightly modified ARM-PCR procedure. It was with TRBV1-TRBV30 forward primers and a C-beta reverse primer that the first two PCR rounds were run, at approximately 10 cycles each. MiXCR was run by TCRdb on the multiplex PCR reads, yielding one entry per CDR3 protein. This table has over 250,000 distinct CDR3 sequences, nearly 60% appearing once. Both blood RNA, taken from unsorted whole blood, and germline DNA were extracted. About 4.3 milliliters of peripheral blood were gathered ahead of the operation. Concerning this clonotype itself: Its antigen is unidentified. This clone may be a read error of a much larger clone one base away.

The sequence derives from a woman in her twenties or thirties with primary liver carcinoma and hepatitis B virus infection. Sample: peripheral blood. The genes are TRBV30 and TRBJ2-5; perhaps TRBD2 as D (5 bases). The CDR3 here is CAWTYVSGLLTQYF. The DNA for the CDR3 is TGTGCCTGGACCTATGTATCGGGGTTGCTGACCCAGTACTTC.